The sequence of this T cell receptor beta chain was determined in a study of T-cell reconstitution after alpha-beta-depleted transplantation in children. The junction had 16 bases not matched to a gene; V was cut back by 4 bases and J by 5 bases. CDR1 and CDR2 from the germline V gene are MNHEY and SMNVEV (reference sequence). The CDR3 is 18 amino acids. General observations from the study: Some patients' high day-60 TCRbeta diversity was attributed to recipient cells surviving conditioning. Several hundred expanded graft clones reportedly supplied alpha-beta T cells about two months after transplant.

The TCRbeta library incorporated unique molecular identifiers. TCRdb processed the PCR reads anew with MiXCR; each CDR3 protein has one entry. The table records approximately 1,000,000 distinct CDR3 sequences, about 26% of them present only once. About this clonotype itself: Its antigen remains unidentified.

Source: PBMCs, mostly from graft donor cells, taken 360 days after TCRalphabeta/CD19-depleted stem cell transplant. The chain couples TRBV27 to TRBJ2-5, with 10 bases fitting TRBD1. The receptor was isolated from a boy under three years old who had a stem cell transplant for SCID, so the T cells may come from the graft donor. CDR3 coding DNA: TGTGCCAGCAGTTCCTCGGTTGGGACAGGGGCCTGGGTGGAGACCCAGTACTTC. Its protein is CASSSSVGTGAWVETQYF.